The rows below give T cell receptor beta chains drawn from one sample of a study of CD8 T cells in Susac syndrome. TCRdb analysed the immunoSEQ multiplex PCR reads with MiXCR anew, one entry per CDR3 protein. The data contain around 150,000 distinct CDR3 sequences, around 94% of them singletons. Sequencing used CD4+ T cells from PBMCs. The receptors were gathered from a human donor with multiple sclerosis. CDR3s include the opening cysteine and the closing phenylalanine or tryptophan. D genes are given only for firm matches. Not every row has a clone size; where given, it reads once, few, many or a size class.

v_call: TRBV30; j_call: TRBJ1-5; clone_size: .; d_call: .; cdr3_nt: TGTGCCTGGAATAGACAGAGAGGTTGGCCCCAGCATTTT; cdr3_aa: CAWNRQRGWPQHF
v_call: TRBV7-2; j_call: TRBJ2-1; clone_size: .; d_call: TRBD2; cdr3_nt: TGTGCCAGCAGGGGGGGACTAGCGGACAATGAGCAGTTCTTC; cdr3_aa: CASRGGLADNEQFF
v_call: TRBV30; j_call: TRBJ2-3; clone_size: .; d_call: TRBD1; cdr3_nt: TGTGCCTGGAGTGTACTGGACAGGGAACCAGATACGCAGTATTTT; cdr3_aa: CAWSVLDREPDTQYF
v_call: TRBV19; j_call: TRBJ1-5; clone_size: .; d_call: .; cdr3_nt: TGTGCCAGTAATCCCTATTCAGGGTCCGGACAGCCCCAGCATTTT; cdr3_aa: CASNPYSGSGQPQHF
v_call: TRBV28; j_call: TRBJ2-7; clone_size: .; d_call: .; cdr3_nt: TGTGCCAGCACCAGCTGGTCTGACTCCTACGAGCAGTACTTC; cdr3_aa: CASTSWSDSYEQYF
v_call: TRBV12-3/TRBV12-4; j_call: TRBJ2-5; clone_size: once; d_call: TRBD1; cdr3_nt: TGTGCCAGCAGCCTCCGGGACAGGGACCAAGAGACCCAGTACTTC; cdr3_aa: CASSLRDRDQETQYF
v_call: TRBV29-1; j_call: TRBJ2-3; clone_size: .; d_call: .; cdr3_nt: TGCAGCGTTGCCGGGCCGAGCACAGATACGCAGTATTTT; cdr3_aa: CSVAGPSTDTQYF
v_call: TRBV24-1; j_call: TRBJ2-3; clone_size: once; d_call: TRBD2; cdr3_nt: TGTGCCACCAGTGGAGAGGGCGGGAGCGGCACAGATACGCAGTATTTT; cdr3_aa: CATSGEGGSGTDTQYF
v_call: TRBV24-1; j_call: TRBJ2-5; clone_size: .; d_call: TRBD2; cdr3_nt: TGTGCCACCAGTGATCCCCGGGGGGTAGGAGAGACCCAGTACTTC; cdr3_aa: CATSDPRGVGETQYF
v_call: TRBV12-3/TRBV12-4; j_call: TRBJ1-2; clone_size: .; d_call: TRBD1; cdr3_nt: TGTGCCAGCAGCCCCGTCCTAGGGGGCTACTATGGCTACACCTTC; cdr3_aa: CASSPVLGGYYGYTF
v_call: TRBV7-9; j_call: TRBJ2-6; clone_size: .; d_call: TRBD2; cdr3_nt: TGTGCCAGCAGCTCCCCGGGGGGTGACGTCCTGACTTTC; cdr3_aa: CASSSPGGDVLTF
v_call: TRBV11-2; j_call: TRBJ2-3; clone_size: .; d_call: TRBD2; cdr3_nt: TGTGCCAGCAGCACAAGAGGGACTAGCGGGAGCACGCAGTATTTT; cdr3_aa: CASSTRGTSGSTQYF
v_call: TRBV24-1; j_call: TRBJ2-5; clone_size: .; d_call: .; cdr3_nt: TGTGCCACCAGTGATTTGAGAAGGGGCGGAGAGACCCAGTACTTC; cdr3_aa: CATSDLRRGGETQYF
v_call: TRBV3-1; j_call: TRBJ2-3; clone_size: .; d_call: .; cdr3_nt: TGTGCCAGCAGCCAAGTGACTTCAGATACGCAGTATTTT; cdr3_aa: CASSQVTSDTQYF
v_call: TRBV28; j_call: TRBJ1-3; clone_size: .; d_call: .; cdr3_nt: TGTGCCAGCAGTTTAGTCAGCTACTCTGGAAACACCATATATTTT; cdr3_aa: CASSLVSYSGNTIYF
v_call: TRBV30; j_call: TRBJ2-1; clone_size: once; d_call: TRBD2; cdr3_nt: TGTGCCTGGGGGGTGGCGGGAGGGATCAATGAGCAGTTCTTC; cdr3_aa: CAWGVAGGINEQFF
v_call: TRBV2; j_call: TRBJ2-7; clone_size: .; d_call: .; cdr3_nt: TGTGCCAGCAGTGATCAGGGTATCGACTACGAGCAGTACTTC; cdr3_aa: CASSDQGIDYEQYF
v_call: TRBV9; j_call: TRBJ2-5; clone_size: .; d_call: TRBD2; cdr3_nt: TGTGCCAGCAGCGTAGGACTAGCGGAGGGTCAAGAGACCCAGTACTTC; cdr3_aa: CASSVGLAEGQETQYF
v_call: TRBV20-1; j_call: TRBJ2-7; clone_size: .; d_call: .; cdr3_nt: TGCAGTGCTCTCCTCCCGGGACCATTCTACGAGCAGTACTTC; cdr3_aa: CSALLPGPFYEQYF
v_call: TRBV12-3/TRBV12-4; j_call: TRBJ2-5; clone_size: .; d_call: TRBD1; cdr3_nt: TGTGCCAGCAGTGCAGGGCGCAGATGGACAGGGACTGGAGAGACCCAGTACTTC; cdr3_aa: CASSAGRRWTGTGETQYF
v_call: TRBV28; j_call: TRBJ1-2; clone_size: .; d_call: .; cdr3_nt: TGTGCTTCGACAGCTAACTATGGCTACACCTTC; cdr3_aa: CASTANYGYTF
v_call: TRBV30; j_call: TRBJ2-3; clone_size: .; d_call: .; cdr3_nt: TGTGCCTGGAGTAAGGGTAGAACAGATACGCAGTATTTT; cdr3_aa: CAWSKGRTDTQYF
v_call: TRBV6-2/TRBV6-3; j_call: TRBJ1-1; clone_size: few; d_call: .; cdr3_nt: TGTGCCAGCAGTTCCGACAGGATGAACACTGAAGCTTTCTTT; cdr3_aa: CASSSDRMNTEAFF
v_call: TRBV30; j_call: TRBJ2-7; clone_size: .; d_call: .; cdr3_nt: TGTGCCCCTTCGGCGGCCTACGAGCAGTACTTC; cdr3_aa: CAPSAAYEQYF
v_call: TRBV30; j_call: TRBJ2-5; clone_size: .; d_call: .; cdr3_nt: TGTGCCTGGTCCCGGGCCTTGGAAGAGACCCAGTACTTC; cdr3_aa: CAWSRALEETQYF
v_call: TRBV5-6; j_call: TRBJ1-2; clone_size: once; d_call: .; cdr3_nt: TGTGCCAGCAGCTCCTTAGTAGGGGGTGGCTACACCTTC; cdr3_aa: CASSSLVGGGYTF
v_call: TRBV11-2; j_call: TRBJ1-4; clone_size: once; d_call: .; cdr3_nt: TGTGCCAGCAGGCAACAGGGTTCTGAAAAACTGTTTTTT; cdr3_aa: CASRQQGSEKLFF
v_call: TRBV18; j_call: TRBJ1-1; clone_size: .; d_call: TRBD1; cdr3_nt: TGTGCCAGCTCACCGCTAAACTCGGGGACAGTAGTAGCTTTCTTT; cdr3_aa: CASSPLNSGTVVAFF
v_call: TRBV30; j_call: TRBJ1-2; clone_size: .; d_call: .; cdr3_nt: TGTGCCTCCTCTGAACAGGGAGTTTACTATGGCTACACCTTC; cdr3_aa: CASSEQGVYYGYTF
v_call: TRBV18; j_call: TRBJ2-2; clone_size: .; d_call: .; cdr3_nt: TGTGCCAGCTCTCGGACAGACTACACCGGGGAGCTGTTTTTT; cdr3_aa: CASSRTDYTGELFF
v_call: TRBV30; j_call: TRBJ2-7; clone_size: .; d_call: TRBD2; cdr3_nt: TGTGCCTGGAGTGTGTGGGAGGGGACTGACGAGCAGTACTTC; cdr3_aa: CAWSVWEGTDEQYF
v_call: TRBV7-9; j_call: TRBJ1-1; clone_size: once; d_call: .; cdr3_nt: TGTGCCAGCAGCCCTCGGGAGGGGAACACTGAAGCTTTCTTT; cdr3_aa: CASSPREGNTEAFF
v_call: TRBV12-3/TRBV12-4; j_call: TRBJ2-7; clone_size: .; d_call: TRBD1; cdr3_nt: TGTGCCAGCAGGAGGGACAGGGGTGGCTACGAGCAGTACTTC; cdr3_aa: CASRRDRGGYEQYF
v_call: TRBV11-2; j_call: TRBJ2-5; clone_size: .; d_call: TRBD2; cdr3_nt: TGTGCCAGTGGAGGGCTAGCGGGAGGTGCGGAGACCCAGTACTTC; cdr3_aa: CASGGLAGGAETQYF
v_call: TRBV29-1; j_call: TRBJ2-5; clone_size: once; d_call: .; cdr3_nt: TGCAGCGTTGAAAATTATTGGGACTCTTGGGAAGAGACCCAGTACTTC; cdr3_aa: CSVENYWDSWEETQYF
v_call: TRBV6-5; j_call: TRBJ2-7; clone_size: .; d_call: .; cdr3_nt: TGTGCCAGCAGTTACGAGCGCGGAGGGGGACACGAGCAGTACTTC; cdr3_aa: CASSYERGGGHEQYF
v_call: TRBV6-2/TRBV6-3; j_call: TRBJ2-7; clone_size: .; d_call: .; cdr3_nt: TGTGCCAGCACCCCTGGGAGTACAGGCCGCGAGCAGTACTTC; cdr3_aa: CASTPGSTGREQYF
v_call: TRBV4-1; j_call: TRBJ1-5; clone_size: once; d_call: .; cdr3_nt: TGCGCCAGCAGCCAAGTGATCTGGGCTTATAGCAATCAGCCCCAGCATTTT; cdr3_aa: CASSQVIWAYSNQPQHF
v_call: TRBV29-1; j_call: TRBJ1-1; clone_size: once; d_call: .; cdr3_nt: TGCAGCGTTGGGGTCAGGATGAACACTGAAGCTTTCTTT; cdr3_aa: CSVGVRMNTEAFF
v_call: TRBV6-6; j_call: TRBJ1-1; clone_size: .; d_call: .; cdr3_nt: TGTGCCAGCAGGCCTAACGTCGTAGGGTTGGGAGCTTTCTTT; cdr3_aa: CASRPNVVGLGAFF
v_call: TRBV29-1; j_call: TRBJ2-1; clone_size: .; d_call: TRBD2; cdr3_nt: TGCAGCGGTATAAGGCCGGGACTAGGAAGTGGTGAGCAGTTCTTC; cdr3_aa: CSGIRPGLGSGEQFF